The clone carrying this T cell receptor (beta chain) has a count of ten or more. Its specificity is not known. V was trimmed by 3 bases and J by 6 bases, leaving 10 bases between them. The germline V gene has CDR1 MNHEY and CDR2 SMNVEV (reference sequence). The CDR3 runs 13 residues. These data belong to a study of T cells in Graves' hyperthyroidism and ophthalmopathy. Overall study context: Prior to any treatment, at the point of initial diagnosis, peripheral blood was collected.

General study results and limits: Blood also showed most of the thyroid clonotypes that were expanded above 0.001. Ophthalmopathy was distinguished from stable hyperthyroidism by 13 V-J signatures.

Each diagnosis was grounded in clinical symptoms, serum thyroxine and TRAb, thyroid ultrasound, and orbital computed tomography. The TCR beta CDR3 regions underwent amplification using RNA transcripts as the source. The primer set for the first-round RT-PCR of the TCR CDR3 was HTBI. TCRdb ran MiXCR on the multiplex PCR reads and lists one entry per CDR3 protein. The sample holds about 600,000 distinct CDR3 sequences, roughly 15% seen once. The V and J genes are TRBV27 and TRBJ2-3; D is undetermined. This clonotype was obtained from a woman in her forties or fifties with Graves' ophthalmopathy. The sequencing sample was made of blood. The CDR3 sequence: CASSFHKADTQYF. As DNA, the CDR3 is TGTGCCAGCAGTTTTCATAAAGCGGATACGCAGTATTTT.